A selection of T cell receptor beta chains follows, all from one sample in a study of blood T cell repertoires in COVID-19. Produced via immunoSEQ multiplex PCR; TCRdb's table is partial and in-frame only. The sample includes about 330,000 clones, 70% to 90% of them seen just once. The sample taken for sequencing was PBMCs or T cells enriched from blood (not recorded which). The receptors originated from a woman in her thirties who had recovered from COVID-19. The CDR3 runs from the conserved cysteine through the conserved F or W. The D gene is left open where the match is weak. Part of the rows lack a size; the others show once, few, many or a class for expanded clones.

TRBJ2-7	NA	TRBV5-1	NA	CASSLTPGEVHEQYF	TGCGCCAGCAGCTTGACCCCGGGGGAGGTCCACGAGCAGTACTTC
TRBJ2-3	NA	TRBV5-1	NA	CASSLAGSDTQYF	TGCGCCAGCAGCCTCGCGGGGTCAGATACGCAGTATTTT
TRBJ2-7	NA	TRBV5-1	NA	CASSLSPDRSSAEQYF	TGCGCCAGCAGCTTGTCCCCGGACAGATCCTCGGCTGAGCAGTACTTC
TRBJ2-6	NA	TRBV19	NA	CASTPGVPGANVLTF	TGTGCCAGTACCCCGGGAGTCCCAGGGGCCAACGTCCTGACTTTC
TRBJ2-2	NA	TRBV10-3	TRBD1	CAISTPTGTGELFF	TGTGCCATCAGCACCCCGACAGGGACCGGGGAGCTGTTTTTT
TRBJ1-6	NA	TRBV9	NA	CASSVATTYDLNSPLHF	TGTGCCAGCAGCGTAGCTACGACTTACGACCTTAATTCACCCCTCCACTTT
TRBJ2-2	NA	TRBV10-3	NA	CAISPRDTGELFF	TGTGCCATCAGCCCGAGGGACACCGGGGAGCTGTTTTTT
TRBJ1-5	NA	TRBV2	TRBD1	CASSEFAPLGDRGNGNQPQHF	TGTGCCAGCAGTGAATTTGCGCCCCTCGGGGACAGGGGAAACGGCAATCAGCCCCAGCATTTT
TRBJ2-5	NA	TRBV18	TRBD1	CASSPRSTGGSQETQYF	TGTGCCAGCTCACCACGCTCGACAGGGGGGTCCCAAGAGACCCAGTACTTC
TRBJ1-3	NA	TRBV2	NA	CASSDLSGNTIYF	TGTGCCAGCAGTGACCTATCTGGAAACACCATATATTTT
TRBJ1-5	few	TRBV19	NA	CASSIPGNQPQHF	TGTGCCAGTAGTATCCCGGGTAATCAGCCCCAGCATTTT
TRBJ2-2	NA	TRBV7-2	NA	CASSSQGGNTGELFF	TGTGCCAGCAGCTCCCAAGGGGGGAACACCGGGGAGCTGTTTTTT
TRBJ2-2	NA	TRBV5-4	TRBD1	CASSSDRAAGELFF	TGTGCCAGCAGCTCGGACAGGGCGGCCGGGGAGCTGTTTTTT
TRBJ2-2	once	TRBV25-1	TRBD1	CASSDLSIGQATTGELFF	TGTGCCAGCAGTGACCTTTCAATCGGACAGGCCACTACCGGGGAGCTGTTTTTT
TRBJ2-7	NA	TRBV12-3/TRBV12-4	NA	CASGGQSYEQYF	TGTGCCAGCGGTGGACAGTCCTACGAGCAGTACTTC
TRBJ2-7	NA	TRBV12-3/TRBV12-4	NA	CASSLQILYEQYF	TGTGCCAGCAGTTTGCAGATATTGTACGAGCAGTACTTC
TRBJ2-7	NA	TRBV5-3	TRBD1	CARSPNGQVVPFSEQYF	TGTGCCAGAAGCCCAAATGGACAGGTCGTTCCATTTTCCGAGCAGTACTTC
TRBJ2-4	NA	TRBV4-2	TRBD1	CASSQLGTALNIQYF	TGTGCCAGCAGCCAGTTGGGGACAGCACTAAACATTCAGTACTTC
TRBJ1-5	NA	TRBV19	NA	CASSIVGGWDQPQHF	TGTGCCAGTAGTATAGTAGGGGGTTGGGATCAGCCCCAGCATTTT
TRBJ1-2	NA	TRBV30	NA	CARRHKGASDGYTF	TGTGCCCGAAGACACAAGGGAGCTTCCGACGGCTACACCTTC
TRBJ1-5	NA	TRBV28	NA	CASSLRFNRPWEPQHF	TGTGCCAGCAGTTTAAGATTTAACAGGCCTTGGGAGCCCCAGCATTTT
TRBJ1-5	NA	TRBV6-5	NA	CASRMGHDQPQHF	TGTGCCAGCAGAATGGGACATGATCAGCCCCAGCATTTT
TRBJ2-1	NA	TRBV30	TRBD2	CAWSVLAGSSYNEQFF	TGTGCCTGGAGTGTACTAGCGGGTAGCTCCTACAATGAGCAGTTCTTC
TRBJ1-5	NA	TRBV5-8	NA	CASKTEYSNQPQHF	TGTGCCAGCAAGACGGAGTATAGCAATCAGCCCCAGCATTTT
TRBJ1-1	NA	TRBV19	NA	CASSPLSGTEAFF	TGTGCCAGTAGTCCCCTTTCGGGGACTGAAGCTTTCTTT
TRBJ2-5	NA	TRBV20-1	NA	CSANWRETQYF	TGCAGTGCTAACTGGAGAGAGACCCAGTACTTC
TRBJ1-2	once	TRBV5-4	NA	CASSLTNQGFYGYTF	TGTGCCAGCAGCTTAACGAACCAGGGCTTCTATGGCTACACCTTC
TRBJ1-2	NA	TRBV28	TRBD1	CASTSGQGPYGYTF	TGTGCCAGCACCTCGGGACAGGGCCCCTATGGCTACACCTTC
TRBJ1-2	NA	TRBV5-1	NA	CASSLVRSLDGYTF	TGCGCCAGCAGCTTGGTACGGTCTTTGGATGGCTACACCTTC
TRBJ1-1	NA	TRBV5-6	NA	CASSLQGSTEAFF	TGTGCCAGCAGCTTGCAGGGGAGCACTGAAGCTTTCTTT
TRBJ1-3	NA	TRBV25-1	NA	CASSGLRSGNTIYF	TGTGCCAGCAGTGGGCTTCGCTCTGGAAACACCATATATTTT